The clone carrying this T cell receptor (beta chain) came up a few times. Its antigen is unidentified. V was cut by 0 bases and J by 1 base, with 10 bases left in between. CDR1 SGDLS and CDR2 YYNGEE come from the germline V gene. This CDR3 comprises 15 residues. This entry is derived from a study of PD-1 blockade in classical Hodgkin lymphoma. Noted time point: cycle 4 day 1 (C4D1), after 5 to 7 weeks of nivolumab. Every one of the patients relapsed after autologous stem cell transplantation (brentuximab vedotin exposure was variable). Magnetic negative selection served to purify CD4+ T cells out of PBMCs that had been thawed. The table came from immunoSEQ multiplex PCR; TCRdb's copy has only in-frame clones and leaves some out. Among 20,000 or so clones listed, 83% were seen once. Whole-study results and caveats: Exclusion was the outcome for patients who began nivolumab under 1 year after ASCT.

J is TRBJ1-2 and V is TRBV9; perhaps TRBD1 as D (6 bases). This clonotype was obtained from a human donor with classical Hodgkin lymphoma. Specimen: CD4+ T cells from blood, collected before the fourth cycle of nivolumab. CDR3 nucleotide sequence: TGTGCCAGCAGCGTAGGGGACACGAGTAACTATGGCTACACCTTC. Residues: CASSVGDTSNYGYTF.